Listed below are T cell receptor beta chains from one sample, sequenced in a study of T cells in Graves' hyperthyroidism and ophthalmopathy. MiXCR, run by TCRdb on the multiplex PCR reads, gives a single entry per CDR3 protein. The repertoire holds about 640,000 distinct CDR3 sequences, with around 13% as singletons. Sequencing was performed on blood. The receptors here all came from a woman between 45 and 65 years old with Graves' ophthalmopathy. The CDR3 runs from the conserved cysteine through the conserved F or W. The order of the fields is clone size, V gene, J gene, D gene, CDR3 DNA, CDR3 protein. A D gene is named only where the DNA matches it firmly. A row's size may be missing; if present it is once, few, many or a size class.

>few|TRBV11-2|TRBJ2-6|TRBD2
TGTGCCAGCAGCTACCCGGGACTACCCTTCTCTGGGGCCAACGTCCTGACTTTC
CASSYPGLPFSGANVLTF
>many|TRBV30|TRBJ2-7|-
TGTGCCTGGAGTTTCTCGAAAGCAGAGCAGTACTTC
CAWSFSKAEQYF
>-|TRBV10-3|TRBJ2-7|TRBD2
TGTGCCATCAGTGAGTCGCGACTAGCGGATTCCTACGAGCAGTACTTC
CAISESRLADSYEQYF
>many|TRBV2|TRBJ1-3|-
TGTGCCAGCAGTGAAGCAGGCACGGGTGGAAACACCATATATTTT
CASSEAGTGGNTIYF
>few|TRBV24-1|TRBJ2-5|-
TGTGCCACCAGTGACACTAAAGAGACCCAGTACTTC
CATSDTKETQYF
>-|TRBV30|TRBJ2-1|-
TGTGCCTGGAGTGTCCTGGCGGGGCGTAGCAATGAGCAGTTCTTC
CAWSVLAGRSNEQFF
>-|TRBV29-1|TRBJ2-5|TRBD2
TGCAGCGTTTCCCCTAGCGGGAGGGAGACCCAGTACTTC
CSVSPSGRETQYF
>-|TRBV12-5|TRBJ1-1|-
TGTGCTAGTGGTTGGCAGATCATGAACACTGAAGCTTTCTTT
CASGWQIMNTEAFF
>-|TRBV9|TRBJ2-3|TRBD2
TGTGCCAGCAGCGTAGAAGCCCCGACTAGCGGGAGCGCAGATACGCAGTATTTT
CASSVEAPTSGSADTQYF
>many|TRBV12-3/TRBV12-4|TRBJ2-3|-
TGTGCCAGCAGTTTGTCGGGCACCAACCCCTGGACAGATACGCAGTATTTT
CASSLSGTNPWTDTQYF
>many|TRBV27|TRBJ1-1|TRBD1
TGTGCCAGCAGTCCGGTACAGGGGCCTGGCACTGAAGCTTTCTTT
CASSPVQGPGTEAFF
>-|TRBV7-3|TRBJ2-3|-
TGTGCCAGCAGCTTAAGAGCGGAAACCACAGATACGCAGTATTTT
CASSLRAETTDTQYF
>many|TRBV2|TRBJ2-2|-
TGTGCCAGCGTCGAGGGGAACACCGGGGAGCTGTTTTTT
CASVEGNTGELFF
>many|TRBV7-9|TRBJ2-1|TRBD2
TGTGCCAGCAGCCCAGGAGCGGGAGGCTACAATGAGCAGTTCTTC
CASSPGAGGYNEQFF
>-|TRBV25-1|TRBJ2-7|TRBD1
TGTGCCAGCATTCAGTGGACAGGGGGTTCCTACGAGCAGTACTTC
CASIQWTGGSYEQYF
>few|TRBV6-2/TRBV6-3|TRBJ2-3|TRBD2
TGTGCCAGCAGTTACTCGTCGCGGCTAGCGGGAGCTTCAGATACGCAGTATTTT
CASSYSSRLAGASDTQYF
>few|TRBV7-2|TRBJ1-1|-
TGTGCCAGCAGCTTATTCCCTACAGCGAACACTGAAGCTTTCTTT
CASSLFPTANTEAFF
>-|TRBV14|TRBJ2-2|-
TGTGCCATCCGAGGACAAAACACCGGGGAGCTGTTTTTT
CAIRGQNTGELFF
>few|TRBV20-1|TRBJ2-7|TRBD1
TGCAGTGCGCGGAGTGGGACAGGGATCGGCGAGCAGTACTTC
CSARSGTGIGEQYF
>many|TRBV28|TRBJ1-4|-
TGTGCCAGCAGTTCCCAGGGGCCCGGAGATGAAAAACTGTTTTTT
CASSSQGPGDEKLFF
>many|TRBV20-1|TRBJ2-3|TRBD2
TGCAGGGCTCTGGGACTAGGGCTTCAAGATACGCAGTATTTT
CRALGLGLQDTQYF
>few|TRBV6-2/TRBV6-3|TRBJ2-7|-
TGTGCCAGCAATGAAGGTTTCCACGAGCAGTACTTC
CASNEGFHEQYF
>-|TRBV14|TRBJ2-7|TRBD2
TGTGCCAGCAGCCAAGAGGTCCTAGCGGGCAACGAGCAGTACTTC
CASSQEVLAGNEQYF
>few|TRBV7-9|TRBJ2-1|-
TGTGCCAGCAGCTTATTAGCGGTCTCCTACAATGAGCAGTTCTTC
CASSLLAVSYNEQFF
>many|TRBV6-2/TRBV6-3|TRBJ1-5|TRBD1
TGTGCCAGCAGTTATTTACCGGGACAGCTTAATCAGCCCCAGCATTTT
CASSYLPGQLNQPQHF
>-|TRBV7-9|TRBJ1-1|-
TGTGCCAGCAGCAATATACCTGAAGCTTTCTTT
CASSNIPEAFF
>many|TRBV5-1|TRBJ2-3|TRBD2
TGCGCCAGCAGCTTCGCGGGAGTCAGCACAGATACGCAGTATTTT
CASSFAGVSTDTQYF
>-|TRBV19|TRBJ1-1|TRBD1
TGTGCCAGTAGTATACCACCAACAGGGGGCGCAGGTACTGAAGCTTTCTTT
CASSIPPTGGAGTEAFF
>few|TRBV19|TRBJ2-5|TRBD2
TGTGCCAGTAGTACTAGCGGGGTACAAGAGACCCAGTACTTC
CASSTSGVQETQYF
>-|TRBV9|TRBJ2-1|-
TGTGCCAGCAGCGCCGTCAGGGCTAGCTCAAGGTTGGGCGAGCAGTTCTTC
CASSAVRASSRLGEQFF
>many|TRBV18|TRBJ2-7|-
TGTGCCAGCTCAAAGAACCAGCAGGGTGGCGACGAGCAGTACTTC
CASSKNQQGGDEQYF
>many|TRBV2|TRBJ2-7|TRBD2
TGTGCCAGCAGTGAACGGGGGGTTATCTCCTACGAGCAGTACTTC
CASSERGVISYEQYF
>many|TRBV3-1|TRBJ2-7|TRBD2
TGTGCCAGCAGCCAATTAGGACTAGCGGGAGCCTACGAGCAGTACTTC
CASSQLGLAGAYEQYF
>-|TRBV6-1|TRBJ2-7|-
TGTGCCAGCAGTCTCGGGACGGATATCTCCTACGAGCAGTACTTC
CASSLGTDISYEQYF
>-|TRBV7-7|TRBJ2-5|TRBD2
TGTGCTAGCAGCTTCGGGACTACCCAAGAGACCCAGTACTTC
CASSFGTTQETQYF
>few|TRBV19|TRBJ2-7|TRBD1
TGTGCCAGTAGTACCCGGACAGGGAATATCGACGAGCAGTACTTC
CASSTRTGNIDEQYF
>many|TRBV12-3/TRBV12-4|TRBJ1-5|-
TGTGCCAGCAGTTTGGGGGGGCGCTCCGATTCCCAGCATTTT
CASSLGGRSDSQHF
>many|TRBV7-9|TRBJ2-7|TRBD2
TGTGCCAGCAGCCCCCCCGGTGTCTGGACTAGCGGGAGAGGGGATCCCTACGAGCAGTACTTC
CASSPPGVWTSGRGDPYEQYF
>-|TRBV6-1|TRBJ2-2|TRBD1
TGTGCCAGCAGTTATGACAGGGTTGACACCGGGGAGCTGTTTTTT
CASSYDRVDTGELFF
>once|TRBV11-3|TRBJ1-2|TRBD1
TGTGCCAGCAGACCGGGACAGGGGCACGCGGGGGGCTACACCTTC
CASRPGQGHAGGYTF